In this sample, the clone carrying this T cell receptor beta chain turned up a few times. TCRdb independently ran MiXCR on the RT-PCR reads; one entry per CDR3 protein. The profile shows about 160,000 distinct CDR3 sequences, roughly 31% of them singletons. These data belong to a study of patients and donors after allogeneic stem cell transplantation. The CDR3 totals 12 residues. V lost 2 bases and J lost 2, with 2 bases in between. Germline loops: CDR1 MNHEY, CDR2 SVGAGI. The rearrangement links TRBV6-5 to TRBJ2-3; D not resolved. The sequence was collected from a human donor who was either an allogeneic HSCT recipient or a stem cell or donor lymphocyte infusion donor (not recorded which). It is not recorded whose cells these are; they may come from a transplant donor. Sequences were obtained from blood, either unsorted or a sorted T cell fraction (not recorded which). In DNA form, the CDR3 reads TGTGCCAGCAGTTACGACACAGATACGCAGTATTTT. It translates to CASSYDTDTQYF.